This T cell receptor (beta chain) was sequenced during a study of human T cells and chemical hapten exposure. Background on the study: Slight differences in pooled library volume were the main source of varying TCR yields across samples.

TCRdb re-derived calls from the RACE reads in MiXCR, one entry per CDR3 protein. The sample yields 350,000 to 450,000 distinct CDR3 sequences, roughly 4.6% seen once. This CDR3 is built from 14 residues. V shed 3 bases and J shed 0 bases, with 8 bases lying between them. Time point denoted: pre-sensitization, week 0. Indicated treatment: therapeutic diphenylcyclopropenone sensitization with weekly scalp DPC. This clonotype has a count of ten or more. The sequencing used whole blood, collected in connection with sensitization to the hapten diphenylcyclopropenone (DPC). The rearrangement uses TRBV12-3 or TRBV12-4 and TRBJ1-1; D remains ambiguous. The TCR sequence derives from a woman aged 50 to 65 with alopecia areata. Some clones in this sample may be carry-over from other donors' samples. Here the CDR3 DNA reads TGTGCCAGCAGTTTGTACCAGATGAACACTGAAGCTTTCTTT. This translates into CASSLYQMNTEAFF.